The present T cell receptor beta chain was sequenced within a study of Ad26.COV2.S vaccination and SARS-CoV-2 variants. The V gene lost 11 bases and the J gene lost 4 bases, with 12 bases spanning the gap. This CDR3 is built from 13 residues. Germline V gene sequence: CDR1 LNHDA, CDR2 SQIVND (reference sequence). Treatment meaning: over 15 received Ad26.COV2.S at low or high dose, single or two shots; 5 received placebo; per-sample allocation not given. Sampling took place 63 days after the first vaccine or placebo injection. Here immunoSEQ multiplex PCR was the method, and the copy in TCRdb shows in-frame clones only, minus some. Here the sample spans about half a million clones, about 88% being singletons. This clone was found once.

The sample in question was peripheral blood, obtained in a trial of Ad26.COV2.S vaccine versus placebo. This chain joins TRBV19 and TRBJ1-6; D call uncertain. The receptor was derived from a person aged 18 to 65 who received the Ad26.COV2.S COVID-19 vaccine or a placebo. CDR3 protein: CASRWGYNSPLHF. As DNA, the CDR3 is TGTGCCTCCCGCTGGGGATATAATTCACCCCTCCACTTT.